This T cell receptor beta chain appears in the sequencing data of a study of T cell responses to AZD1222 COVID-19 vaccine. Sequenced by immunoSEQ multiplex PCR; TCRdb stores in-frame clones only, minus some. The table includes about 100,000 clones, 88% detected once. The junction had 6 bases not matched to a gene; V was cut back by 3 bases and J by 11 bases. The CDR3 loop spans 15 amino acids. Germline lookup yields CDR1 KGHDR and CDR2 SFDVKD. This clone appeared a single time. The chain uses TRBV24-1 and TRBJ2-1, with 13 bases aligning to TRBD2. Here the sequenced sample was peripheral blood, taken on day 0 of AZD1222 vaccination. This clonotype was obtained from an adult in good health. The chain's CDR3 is CATSDNGLAGDQQFF. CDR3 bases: TGTGCCACCAGTGATAATGGACTAGCGGGAGATCAGCAGTTCTTC.